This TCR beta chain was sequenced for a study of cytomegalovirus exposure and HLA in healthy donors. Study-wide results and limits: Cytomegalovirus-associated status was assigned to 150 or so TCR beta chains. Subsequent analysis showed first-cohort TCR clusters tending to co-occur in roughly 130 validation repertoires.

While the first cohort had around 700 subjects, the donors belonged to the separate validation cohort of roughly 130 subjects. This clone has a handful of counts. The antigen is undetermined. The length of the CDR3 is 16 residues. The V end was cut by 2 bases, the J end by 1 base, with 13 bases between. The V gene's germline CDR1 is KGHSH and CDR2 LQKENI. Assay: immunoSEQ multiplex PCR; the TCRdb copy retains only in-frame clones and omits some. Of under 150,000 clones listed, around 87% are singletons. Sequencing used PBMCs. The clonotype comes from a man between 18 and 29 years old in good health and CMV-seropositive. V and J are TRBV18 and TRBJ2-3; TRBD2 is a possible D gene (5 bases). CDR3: CASSPSSGYGTDTQYF. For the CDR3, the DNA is TGTGCCAGCTCACCATCGTCGGGATACGGCACAGATACGCAGTATTTT.